This T cell receptor beta chain was found in a study of CD8+ T cells in alopecia areata. The treatment: oral pan-JAK inhibitor, 5-10 mg twice daily. Isolation of CD4+ and CD8+ T cells from PBMCs was achieved by sorting. RNA was extracted and reverse transcribed into cDNA as the sequencing template. The method was immunoSEQ multiplex PCR; TCRdb's version includes in-frame clones alone and lacks a portion of them. The table records 75,000 to 100,000 clones, 70% to 85% of them present only once. In germline, CDR1 is MGHRA, CDR2 YSYEKL. Trimming took 1 base from V and 2 from J, leaving 9 bases between them. The CDR3 runs to 14 residues.

The sequencing used CD8+ T cells sorted from blood, collected at approximately week 42, from a patient treated with tofacitinib. The sequence derives from a human donor with alopecia areata. The chain recombines TRBV4-1 with TRBJ2-7; D gene unclear. The CDR3 spells CASSQGKGPYEQYF. DNA of the CDR3: TGCGCCAGCAGCCAAGGAAAAGGGCCCTACGAGCAGTACTTC.